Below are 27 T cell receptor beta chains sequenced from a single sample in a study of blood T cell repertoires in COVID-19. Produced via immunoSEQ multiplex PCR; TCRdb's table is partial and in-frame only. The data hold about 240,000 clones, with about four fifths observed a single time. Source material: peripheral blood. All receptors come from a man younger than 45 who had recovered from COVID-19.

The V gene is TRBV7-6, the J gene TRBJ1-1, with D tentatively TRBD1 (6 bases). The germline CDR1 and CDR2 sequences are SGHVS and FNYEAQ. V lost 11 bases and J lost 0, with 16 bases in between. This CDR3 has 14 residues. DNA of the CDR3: TGTGCCGTCGGGCAGGGGCCCATGAACACTGAAGCTTTCTTT. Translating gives CAVGQGPMNTEAFF.

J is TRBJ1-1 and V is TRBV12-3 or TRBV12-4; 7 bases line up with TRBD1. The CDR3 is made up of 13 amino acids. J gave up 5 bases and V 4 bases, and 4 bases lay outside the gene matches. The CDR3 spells CASSSQGRTEAFF. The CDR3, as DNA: TGTGCCAGCAGTTCACAGGGGCGGACTGAAGCTTTCTTT.

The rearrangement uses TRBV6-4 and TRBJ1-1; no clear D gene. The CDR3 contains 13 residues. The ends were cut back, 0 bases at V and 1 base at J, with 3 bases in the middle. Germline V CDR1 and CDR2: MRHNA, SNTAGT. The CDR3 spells CASSDSGNTEAFF. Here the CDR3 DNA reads TGTGCCAGCAGTGACTCCGGGAACACTGAAGCTTTCTTT.

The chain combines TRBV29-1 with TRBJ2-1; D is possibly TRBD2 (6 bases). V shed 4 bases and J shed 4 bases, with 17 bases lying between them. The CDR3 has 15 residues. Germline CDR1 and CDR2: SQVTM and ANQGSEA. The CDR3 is CSVVVAVNPYNEQFF. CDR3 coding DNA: TGCAGCGTTGTTGTAGCGGTGAACCCATACAATGAGCAGTTCTTC.

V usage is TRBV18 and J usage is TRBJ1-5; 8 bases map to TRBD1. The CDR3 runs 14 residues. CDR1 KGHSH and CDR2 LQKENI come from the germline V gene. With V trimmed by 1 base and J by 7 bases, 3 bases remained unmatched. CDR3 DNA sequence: TGTGCCAGCTCACCACAGACAGGGGACCAGCCCCAGCATTTT. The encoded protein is CASSPQTGDQPQHF.

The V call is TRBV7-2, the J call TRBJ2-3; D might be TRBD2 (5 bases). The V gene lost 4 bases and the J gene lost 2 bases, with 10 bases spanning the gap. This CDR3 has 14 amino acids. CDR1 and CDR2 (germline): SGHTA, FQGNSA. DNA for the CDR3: TGTGCCAGCAGCTATAGCGTTACCACAGATACGCAGTATTTT. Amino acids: CASSYSVTTDTQYF.

The CDR3 loop is CASSEPAQGAWEQYF. CDR3 DNA sequence: TGTGCCAGCAGCGAGCCTGCCCAGGGGGCGTGGGAGCAGTACTTC. The chain has TRBV5-6 and TRBJ2-7; 8 bases line up with TRBD1. Germline values: CDR1 SGHDT, CDR2 YYEEEE. The CDR3 is 15 residues long. The V and J ends lost 4 bases and 7 bases, in that order; junction bases with no gene match: 13. The full variable domain, rest sourced from reference TRBV5-6 and TRBJ2-7, is DAGVTQSPTHLIKTRGQQVTLRCSPKSGHDTVSWYQQALGQGPQFIFQYYEEEERQRGNFPDRFSGHQFPNYSSELNVNALLLGDSALYLCASSEPAQGAWEQYFGPGTRLTVT.

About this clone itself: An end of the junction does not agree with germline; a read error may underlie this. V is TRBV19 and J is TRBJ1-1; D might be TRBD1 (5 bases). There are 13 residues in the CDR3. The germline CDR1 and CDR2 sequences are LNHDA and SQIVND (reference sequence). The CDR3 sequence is CAGRQTPNTEAFF. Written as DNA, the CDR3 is TGTGCCGGTAGACAGACCCCGAACACTGAAGCTTTCTTT.

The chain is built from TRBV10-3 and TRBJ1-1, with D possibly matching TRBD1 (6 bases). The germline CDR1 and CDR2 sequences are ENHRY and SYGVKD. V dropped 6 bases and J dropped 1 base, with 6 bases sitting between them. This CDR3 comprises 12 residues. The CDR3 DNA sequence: TGTGCCATCAGGGACAGGAACACTGAAGCTTTCTTT. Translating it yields CAIRDRNTEAFF.

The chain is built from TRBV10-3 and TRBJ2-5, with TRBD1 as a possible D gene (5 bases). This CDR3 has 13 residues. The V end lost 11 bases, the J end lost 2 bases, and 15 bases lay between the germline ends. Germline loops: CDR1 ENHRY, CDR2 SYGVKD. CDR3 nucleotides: TGTGCCTCGGCGTGGGGCGCGCAAGAGACCCAGTACTTC. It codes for CASAWGAQETQYF.

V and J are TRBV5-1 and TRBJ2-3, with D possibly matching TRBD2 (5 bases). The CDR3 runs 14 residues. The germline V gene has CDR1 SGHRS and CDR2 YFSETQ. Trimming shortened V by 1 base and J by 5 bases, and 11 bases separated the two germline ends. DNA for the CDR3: TGCGCCAGCAGCTTGAGCGGCGGTGTAGATACGCAGTATTTT. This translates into CASSLSGGVDTQYF.

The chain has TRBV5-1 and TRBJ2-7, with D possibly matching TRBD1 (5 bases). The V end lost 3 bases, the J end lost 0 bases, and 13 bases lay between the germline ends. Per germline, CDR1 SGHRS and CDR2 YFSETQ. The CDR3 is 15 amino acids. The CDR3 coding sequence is TGCGCCAGCAGCTCGAATGGGGCAGCCTCCTACGAGCAGTACTTC. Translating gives CASSSNGAASYEQYF.

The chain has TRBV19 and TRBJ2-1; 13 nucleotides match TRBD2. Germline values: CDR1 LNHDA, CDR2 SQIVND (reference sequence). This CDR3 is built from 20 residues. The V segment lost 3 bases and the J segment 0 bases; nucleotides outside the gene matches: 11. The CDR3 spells CASSIPATSGGLSSYNEQFF. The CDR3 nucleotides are TGTGCCAGTAGTATCCCCGCGACTAGCGGGGGGCTAAGCTCCTACAATGAGCAGTTCTTC.

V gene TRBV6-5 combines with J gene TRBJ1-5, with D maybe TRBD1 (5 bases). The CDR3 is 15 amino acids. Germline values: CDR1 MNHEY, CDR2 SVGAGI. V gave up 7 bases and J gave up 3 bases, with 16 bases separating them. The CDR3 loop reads CASTRWGGINQPQHF. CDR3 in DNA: TGTGCCAGCACCAGATGGGGGGGAATCAATCAGCCCCAGCATTTT.

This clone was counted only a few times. CDR3 sequence: CASSFRGNTEAFF. The CDR3 nucleotides read TGTGCCAGCAGTTTTAGGGGAAACACTGAAGCTTTCTTT. The chain links TRBV12-3 or TRBV12-4 to TRBJ1-1; possibly TRBD1 for D (5 bases). The V and J ends lost 3 bases and 2 bases respectively, with 7 bases between them. This CDR3 has 13 residues.

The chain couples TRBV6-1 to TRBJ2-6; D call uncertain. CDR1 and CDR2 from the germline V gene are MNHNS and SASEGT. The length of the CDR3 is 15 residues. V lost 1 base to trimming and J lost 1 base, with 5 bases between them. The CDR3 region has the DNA TGTGCCAGCAGTGAAGGCGGTTCTGGGGCCAACGTCCTGACTTTC. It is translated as CASSEGGSGANVLTF.

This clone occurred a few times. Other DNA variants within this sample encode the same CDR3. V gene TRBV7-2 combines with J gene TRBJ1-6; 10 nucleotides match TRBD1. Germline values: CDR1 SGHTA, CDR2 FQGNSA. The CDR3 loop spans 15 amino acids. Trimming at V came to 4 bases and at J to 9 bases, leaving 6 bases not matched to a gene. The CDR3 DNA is TGTGCCAGCAGCTCCCGGGACAGGGGTCCTTCACCCCTCCACTTT. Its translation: CASSSRDRGPSPLHF.

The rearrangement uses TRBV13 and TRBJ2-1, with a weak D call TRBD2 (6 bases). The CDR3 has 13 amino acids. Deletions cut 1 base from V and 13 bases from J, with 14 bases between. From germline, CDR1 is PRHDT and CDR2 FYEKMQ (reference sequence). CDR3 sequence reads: CASSLAGEIPQFF. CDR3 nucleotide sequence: TGTGCCAGCAGCTTAGCGGGAGAGATTCCCCAGTTCTTC.

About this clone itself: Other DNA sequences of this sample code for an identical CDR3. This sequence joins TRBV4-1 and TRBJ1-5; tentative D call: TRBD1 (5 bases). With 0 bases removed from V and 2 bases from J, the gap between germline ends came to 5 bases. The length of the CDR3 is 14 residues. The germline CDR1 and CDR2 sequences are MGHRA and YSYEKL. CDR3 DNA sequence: TGCGCCAGCAGCCAAGAACAGGGCAATCAGCCCCAGCATTTT. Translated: CASSQEQGNQPQHF.

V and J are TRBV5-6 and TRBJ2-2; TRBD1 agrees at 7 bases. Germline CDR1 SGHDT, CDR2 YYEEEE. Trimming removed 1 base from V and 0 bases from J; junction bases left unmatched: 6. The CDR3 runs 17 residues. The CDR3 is CASSLSTGATNTGELFF. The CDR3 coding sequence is TGTGCCAGCAGCTTGAGTACAGGGGCTACGAACACCGGGGAGCTGTTTTTT.

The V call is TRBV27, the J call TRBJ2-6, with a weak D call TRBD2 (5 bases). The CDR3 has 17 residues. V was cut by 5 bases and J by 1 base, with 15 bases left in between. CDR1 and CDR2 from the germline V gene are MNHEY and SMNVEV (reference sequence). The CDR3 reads CASSKLRPGSGANVLTF. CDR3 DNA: TGTGCCAGCAGTAAATTACGGCCGGGATCTGGGGCCAACGTCCTGACTTTC.

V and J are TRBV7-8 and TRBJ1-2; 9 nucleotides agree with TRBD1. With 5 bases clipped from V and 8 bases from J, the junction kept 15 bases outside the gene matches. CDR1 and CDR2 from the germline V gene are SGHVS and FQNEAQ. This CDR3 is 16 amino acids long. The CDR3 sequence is CASSPLGTGIPSGYTF. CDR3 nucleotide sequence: TGTGCCAGCAGCCCCCTTGGGACAGGGATACCCTCGGGCTACACCTTC.

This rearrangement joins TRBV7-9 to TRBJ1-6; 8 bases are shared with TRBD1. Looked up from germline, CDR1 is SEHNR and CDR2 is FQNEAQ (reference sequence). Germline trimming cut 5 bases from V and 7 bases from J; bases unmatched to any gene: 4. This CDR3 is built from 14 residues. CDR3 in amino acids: CASSPDRGNSPLHF. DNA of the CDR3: TGTGCCAGCAGCCCCGACAGGGGAAATTCACCCCTCCACTTT.

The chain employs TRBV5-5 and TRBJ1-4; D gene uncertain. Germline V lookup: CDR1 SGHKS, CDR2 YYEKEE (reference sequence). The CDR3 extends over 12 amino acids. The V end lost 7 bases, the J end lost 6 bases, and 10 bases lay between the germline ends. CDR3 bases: TGTGCCAGCGGCGGGGAGGATGAAAAACTGTTTTTT. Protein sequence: CASGGEDEKLFF. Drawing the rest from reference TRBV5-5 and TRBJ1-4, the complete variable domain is DAGVTQSPTHLIKTRGQQVTLRCSPISGHKSVSWYQQVLGQGPQFIFQYYEKEERGRGNFPDRFSARQFPNYSSELNVNALLLGDSALYLCASGGEDEKLFFGSGTQLSVL.

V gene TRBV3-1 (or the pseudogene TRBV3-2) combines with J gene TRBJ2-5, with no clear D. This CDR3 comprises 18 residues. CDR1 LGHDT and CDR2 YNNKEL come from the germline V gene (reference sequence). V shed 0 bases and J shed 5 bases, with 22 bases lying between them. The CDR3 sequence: CASSQEWAGWKPLETQYF. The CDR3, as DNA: TGTGCCAGCAGCCAAGAGTGGGCTGGGTGGAAACCACTGGAGACCCAGTACTTC.

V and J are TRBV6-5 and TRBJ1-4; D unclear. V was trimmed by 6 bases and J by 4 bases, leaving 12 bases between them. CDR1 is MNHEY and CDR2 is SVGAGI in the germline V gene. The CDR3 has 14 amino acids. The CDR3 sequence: CASRAGMLNEKLFF. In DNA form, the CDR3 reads TGTGCCAGCAGGGCGGGAATGCTTAATGAAAAACTGTTTTTT.

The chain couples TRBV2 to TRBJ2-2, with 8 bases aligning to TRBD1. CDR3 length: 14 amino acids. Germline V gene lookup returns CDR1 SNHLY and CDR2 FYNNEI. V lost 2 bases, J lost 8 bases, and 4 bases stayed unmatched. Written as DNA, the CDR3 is TGTGCCAGCAGTGAAATACAGGGGGTAGGGGAGCTGTTTTTT. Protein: CASSEIQGVGELFF.